This entry lists 10 T cell receptor beta chains sequenced from one sample in a study of cytomegalovirus exposure and HLA in healthy donors. Primers included in the PCR were 60 Vbeta and 13 Jbeta primers. Using immunoSEQ multiplex PCR, the repertoire was profiled, and TCRdb retains in-frame clones only, with some absent. The data contain 150,000 to 200,000 clones, 70% to 90% of them seen just once; the ten biggest clones take up more than 1.5%. The specimen was PBMCs. The receptors originated from a young woman in good health and CMV-seronegative.

The gene calls are TRBV4-3 and TRBJ2-7; 13 bases are shared with TRBD2. Per the germline V gene, CDR1 is LGHNA and CDR2 is YSLEER. There are 16 residues in the CDR3. V lost 3 bases and J lost 3; bases outside the gene matches: 5. The CDR3 loop is CASSQGTSGDIYEQYF. The CDR3 coding sequence is TGCGCCAGCAGCCAGGGGACTAGCGGGGACATCTACGAGCAGTACTTC.

The chain carries TRBV30 and TRBJ2-1; 13 bases map to TRBD2. CDR1 and CDR2 (germline): GTSNPN, SVGIG (reference sequence). The CDR3 extends over 16 amino acids. The V and J ends lost 6 bases and 2 bases, in that order; junction bases with no gene match: 7. The CDR3 here is CACGLAGVGPYNEQFF. In DNA, the CDR3 is TGTGCCTGTGGACTAGCGGGGGTAGGTCCCTACAATGAGCAGTTCTTC. The full variable domain, with the rest looked up from reference TRBV30 and TRBJ2-1, is SQTIHQWPATLVQPVGSPLSLECTVEGTSNPNLYWYRQAAGRGLQLLFYSVGIGQISSEVPQNLSASRPQDRQFILSSKKLLLSDSGFYLCACGLAGVGPYNEQFFGPGTRLTVL.

Turning to this clone: One junction end does not reproduce the germline sequence, and a read error may be involved. The gene calls are TRBV15 and TRBJ1-5; a possible D gene is TRBD1 (5 bases). Looked up from germline, CDR1 is LNHNV and CDR2 is YYDKDF (reference sequence). The CDR3 loop spans 18 amino acids. CDR3 sequence: CATSRDPFTGGGSQPQHF. As DNA, the CDR3 is TGTGCCACCAGCAGAGATCCCTTTACTGGGGGAGGGAGTCAGCCTCAGCATTTT.

V and J are TRBV18 and TRBJ2-7; TRBD1 is a possible D gene (5 bases). The germline CDR1 and CDR2 sequences are KGHSH and LQKENI. With 3 bases removed from V and 3 bases from J, the gap between germline ends came to 12 bases. CDR3 size: 14 residues. The CDR3 region has the DNA TGTGCCAGCTCACCTGAAGGGGTCAACTACGAGCAGTACTTC. This translates into CASSPEGVNYEQYF.

V is TRBV5-4 and J is TRBJ1-2; D is possibly TRBD1 (6 bases). Germline values: CDR1 SGHNT, CDR2 YYREEE (reference sequence). Trimming took off 4 bases at V and 4 bases at J, with 11 bases between the two ends. The CDR3 is 13 residues long. CDR3 residues: CASSHDRTYGYTF. The DNA for the CDR3 is TGTGCCAGCAGCCACGACAGGACCTATGGCTACACCTTC. Drawing the rest from reference TRBV5-4 and TRBJ1-2, the complete variable domain is ETGVTQSPTHLIKTRGQQVTLRCSSQSGHNTVSWYQQALGQGPQFIFQYYREEENGRGNFPPRFSGLQFPNYSSELNVNALELDDSALYLCASSHDRTYGYTFGSGTRLTVV.

The chain uses TRBV5-1 and TRBJ1-1, with D tentatively TRBD1 (5 bases). The germline CDR1 and CDR2 sequences are SGHRS and YFSETQ. This CDR3 is built from 14 residues. Trimming took off 0 bases at V and 3 bases at J, with 9 bases between the two ends. DNA of the CDR3: TGCGCCAGCAGCTTGGCCAGGGCGGACACTGAAGCTTTCTTT. Translated, it gives CASSLARADTEAFF.

The V and J genes are TRBV7-9 and TRBJ2-3; 8 positions match TRBD2. With V trimmed by 5 bases and J by 2 bases, 12 bases remained unmatched. The CDR3 has 17 residues. The germline V gene has CDR1 SEHNR and CDR2 FQNEAQ (reference sequence). This CDR3 is CASSQMVSGVFTDTQYF. The CDR3 nucleotides are TGTGCCAGCAGCCAAATGGTTAGCGGGGTTTTCACAGATACGCAGTATTTT.

The DNA of the CDR3 is TGTGCCACCCTGACCGGGACTAGCACCTACGAGCAGTACTTC. It translates to CATLTGTSTYEQYF. The chain couples TRBV7-3 to TRBJ2-7, with TRBD2 matching over 9 bases. This CDR3 region has 14 residues. J gave up 2 bases and V 10 bases, and 9 bases lay outside the gene matches. Germline loops: CDR1 SGHTA, CDR2 FQGTGA.

The chain links TRBV12-5 to TRBJ2-7; TRBD1 aligns across 9 bases. The germline CDR1 and CDR2 sequences are LGHNT and FRNRAP. With V trimmed by 5 bases and J by 2 bases, 13 bases remained unmatched. CDR3 size: 17 residues. CDR3: CASGTSGQGTEPYEQYF. The CDR3 DNA reads TGTGCTAGTGGTACGTCGGGACAGGGTACAGAGCCCTACGAGCAGTACTTC.

The gene calls are TRBV2 and TRBJ2-7; 12 nucleotides align to TRBD2. Germline trimming cut 7 bases from V and 6 bases from J; bases unmatched to any gene: 10. This CDR3 has 15 amino acids. Per the germline V gene, CDR1 is SNHLY and CDR2 is FYNNEI. The CDR3 bases are TGTGCCAGCAACTCCCGACTAGCGGGAGCTGGCGAGCAGTACTTC. It encodes CASNSRLAGAGEQYF.